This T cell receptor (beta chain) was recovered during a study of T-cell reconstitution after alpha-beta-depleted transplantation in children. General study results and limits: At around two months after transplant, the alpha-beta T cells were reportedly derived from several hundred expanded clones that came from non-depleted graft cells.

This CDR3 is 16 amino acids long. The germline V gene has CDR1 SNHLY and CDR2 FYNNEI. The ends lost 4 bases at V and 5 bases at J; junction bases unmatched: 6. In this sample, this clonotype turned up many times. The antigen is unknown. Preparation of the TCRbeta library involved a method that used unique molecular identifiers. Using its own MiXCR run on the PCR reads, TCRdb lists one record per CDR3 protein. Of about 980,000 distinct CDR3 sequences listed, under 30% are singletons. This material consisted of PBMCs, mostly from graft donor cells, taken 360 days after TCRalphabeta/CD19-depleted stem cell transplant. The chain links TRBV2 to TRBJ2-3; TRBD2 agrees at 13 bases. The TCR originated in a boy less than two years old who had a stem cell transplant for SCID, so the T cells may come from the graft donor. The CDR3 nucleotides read TGTGCCAGCAGTGTACTAGCGGGGGGGCCTATAGATACGCAGTATTTT. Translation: CASSVLAGGPIDTQYF.